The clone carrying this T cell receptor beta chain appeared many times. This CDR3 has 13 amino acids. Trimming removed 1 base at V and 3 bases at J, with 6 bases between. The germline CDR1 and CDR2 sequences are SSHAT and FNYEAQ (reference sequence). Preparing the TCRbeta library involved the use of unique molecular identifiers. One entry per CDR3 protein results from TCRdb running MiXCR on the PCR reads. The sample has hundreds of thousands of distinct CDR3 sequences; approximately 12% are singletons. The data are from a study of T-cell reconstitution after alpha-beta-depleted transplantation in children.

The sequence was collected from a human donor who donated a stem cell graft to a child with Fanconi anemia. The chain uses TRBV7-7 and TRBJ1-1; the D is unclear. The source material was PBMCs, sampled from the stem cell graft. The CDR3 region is CASSLDTYTEAFF. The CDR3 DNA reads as TGTGCCAGCAGCTTAGACACCTACACTGAAGCTTTCTTT.